The 3 T cell receptor beta chains below were found in one sample sequenced in a study of blood T cell repertoires in COVID-19. Clones were sequenced by immunoSEQ multiplex PCR, and TCRdb holds only the in-frame ones, with some missing. The sample contains about 87,000 clones, about 83% of which appear only once. Sequencing used peripheral blood. These receptor sequences come from a woman between 70 and 85 years old with acute or convalescent COVID-19.

This clone has just one count. The chain links TRBV2 to TRBJ2-2, with 9 positions matching TRBD2. The CDR3 has 17 residues. V dropped 6 bases and J dropped 0; count of bases not matched to a gene: 8. Germline assignment: CDR1 SNHLY and CDR2 FYNNEI. The CDR3 here is CASRVLAGRPNTGELFF. CDR3 bases: TGTGCCAGCAGGGTCCTAGCGGGGAGACCGAACACCGGGGAGCTGTTTTTT.

A single count supports this clone. The CDR3 region is CAISTSTGQDNEKLFF. In nucleotides, the CDR3 is TGTGCCATCAGTACTTCGACGGGACAGGATAATGAAAAACTGTTTTTT. The chain joins TRBV10-3 to TRBJ1-4; 8 bases agree with TRBD1. Losses at the gene ends were 5 bases for V and 4 bases for J; bases not matched to a gene: 9. Germline CDR1 is ENHRY and CDR2 is SYGVKD. The CDR3 length is 16 residues.

The chain couples TRBV5-1 to TRBJ2-2; TRBD1 aligns across 9 bases. The CDR3 sequence is 17 residues long. J gave up 6 bases and V 5 bases, and 14 bases lay outside the gene matches. Germline CDR1 reads SGHRS; CDR2 reads YFSETQ. CDR3 bases: TGCGCCAGCAGACGAGACCCGGGACAGGGAGAGTCCGGGGAGCTGTTTTTT. Amino acid sequence: CASRRDPGQGESGELFF.